Following are 16 T cell receptor beta chains from one sample sequenced in a study of response to subunit inactivated influenza vaccine. In TCRdb, the RT-PCR reads were re-called with MiXCR into one record per CDR3 protein. The repertoire includes roughly 710,000 distinct CDR3 sequences, around 15% of them detected once, and 7.6% sits in the top ten. The sample here was PBMCs from blood, taken 14 to 15 days before vaccination. The origin of the receptors is a man aged 50-60 years who received an inactivated influenza vaccine.

The chain employs TRBV24-1 and TRBJ2-7; D possibly corresponds to TRBD1 (5 bases). Germline V CDR1 and CDR2: KGHDR, SFDVKD. The CDR3 length is 14 residues. Trimming removed 3 bases from V and 5 bases from J, with 13 bases in between. CDR3 protein: CATSDPQDRDEQYF. CDR3 DNA: TGTGCCACCAGTGATCCACAGGATAGGGACGAGCAGTACTTC.

The V gene is TRBV2, the J gene TRBJ1-1; D uncertain. Trimming removed 4 bases at V and 8 bases at J, with 8 bases between. This CDR3 region has 11 residues. Germline CDR1 and CDR2: SNHLY and FYNNEI. CDR3 region: CASSGVREAFF. The CDR3 DNA reads as TGTGCCAGCAGTGGTGTCAGAGAAGCTTTCTTT. The full variable domain, rest sourced from reference TRBV2 and TRBJ1-1, is EPEVTQTPSHQVTQMGQEVILRCVPISNHLYFYWYRQILGQKVEFLVSFYNNEISEKSEIFDDQFSVERPDGSNFTLKIRSTKLEDSAMYFCASSGVREAFFGQGTRLTVV.

CDR3 region: CSARDHKGRNTGELFF. In nucleotides, the CDR3 is TGCAGTGCTAGAGATCACAAGGGGAGGAACACCGGGGAGCTGTTTTTT. The J gene is TRBJ2-2, the V gene TRBV20-1, with D perhaps given as TRBD1 or TRBD2 (5 bases each). The length of the CDR3 is 16 residues. CDR1 DFQATT and CDR2 SNEGSKA come from the germline V gene (reference sequence). Deletions cut 0 bases from V and 1 base from J, with 12 bases between.

This clonotype occurred many times. The chain carries TRBV29-1 and TRBJ2-3; D remains ambiguous. The V gene lost 4 bases and the J gene lost 6 bases, with 11 bases spanning the gap. The CDR3 runs to 12 residues. Germline values: CDR1 SQVTM, CDR2 ANQGSEA. The DNA of the CDR3 is TGCAGCGTTGCGGCTGGGATGGATACGCAGTATTTT. Translated, it gives CSVAAGMDTQYF.

The DNA of the CDR3 is TGCAGTGCGGGGGGACTAGCGGGATCCTACGAGCAGTACTTC. It codes for CSAGGLAGSYEQYF. The rearrangement uses TRBV20-1 and TRBJ2-7; 13 nucleotides line up with TRBD2. Germline values: CDR1 DFQATT, CDR2 SNEGSKA (reference sequence). V dropped 6 bases and J dropped 1; count of bases not matched to a gene: 3. The CDR3 has 14 residues.

This chain connects TRBV29-1 to TRBJ1-1; no definite D call. CDR1 is SQVTM, CDR2 ANQGSEA, per germline. This CDR3 is built from 14 residues. V was cut by 2 bases and J by 0 bases, with 10 bases left in between. The CDR3 loop reads CSVELRMLNTEAFF. The CDR3, as DNA: TGCAGCGTTGAATTGCGTATGCTGAACACTGAAGCTTTCTTT.

This clonotype is a singleton in its sample. This chain connects TRBV12-3 or TRBV12-4 to TRBJ1-5; unclear D gene. The CDR3 is 13 amino acids. V was cut by 6 bases and J by 7 bases, with 13 bases left in between. This CDR3 is CASSPLYNQPQHF. Written as DNA, the CDR3 is TGTGCCAGCAGCCCGCTTTACAACCAGCCCCAGCATTTT.

This clonotype was counted many times. This chain links TRBV7-9 with TRBJ1-2; 7 bases agree with TRBD1. Germline V gene sequence: CDR1 SEHNR, CDR2 FQNEAQ (reference sequence). V lost 1 base and J lost 8; bases outside the gene matches: 4. CDR3 length: 13 amino acids. The CDR3 sequence is CASSLGTGTGYTF. The CDR3 DNA reads TGTGCCAGCAGCTTAGGGACAGGCACCGGCTACACCTTC.

This clonotype was seen a handful of times. The chain joins TRBV12-3 or TRBV12-4 to TRBJ1-1; TRBD1 matches 9 bases. Unmatched junction bases numbered 7, after V lost 4 bases and J lost 7 bases. The CDR3 sequence is 14 residues long. CDR3 nucleotide sequence: TGTGCCAGCAGTTCCTACAGGGGGCAGGGTGAAGCTTTCTTT. Translated: CASSSYRGQGEAFF.

The chain's CDR3 is CASRDRGGAWETQYF. The CDR3 DNA reads TGTGCCAGCAGAGATCGCGGGGGGGCCTGGGAGACCCAGTACTTC. The J gene is TRBJ2-5, the V gene TRBV6-1; 9 positions match TRBD2. Per the germline V gene, CDR1 is MNHNS and CDR2 is SASEGT. V lost 6 bases and J lost 5; bases outside the gene matches: 10. The CDR3 has 15 residues.

The chain joins TRBV6-2 or TRBV6-3 to TRBJ1-5; no clear D gene. This CDR3 is 14 amino acids long. The V gene lost 2 bases and the J gene lost 4 bases, with 9 bases spanning the gap. In germline, CDR1 is MNHEY, CDR2 SVGEGT. In nucleotides, the CDR3 is TGTGCCAGCAGTTACACAGCTAGAAATCAGCCCCAGCATTTT. This encodes CASSYTARNQPQHF.

This clonotype qualifies as medium-sized. The genes are TRBV5-1 and TRBJ2-7, with TRBD1 matching over 9 bases. CDR3 length: 15 residues. Germline CDR1 SGHRS, CDR2 YFSETQ. V shed 3 bases and J 0 bases; nucleotides not matched to a gene: 4. The CDR3 here is CASSYGQGSSYEQYF. The CDR3 DNA is TGCGCCAGCAGCTACGGACAGGGGTCCTCCTACGAGCAGTACTTC.

This clonotype was counted only a few times. The chain employs TRBV10-3 and TRBJ2-3, with 9 nucleotides matching TRBD1. CDR3 length equals 15 residues. Germline V gene lookup returns CDR1 ENHRY and CDR2 SYGVKD. The J segment lost 1 base and the V segment lost 4 bases, leaving 3 bases of the junction unmatched. CDR3 nucleotides: TGTGCCATCAGTGTGCGGACAGGGGGCACAGATACGCAGTATTTT. This translates into CAISVRTGGTDTQYF.

This clonotype was seen a few times. The chain recombines TRBV16 with TRBJ2-1, with TRBD2 identical over 13 bases. The trim removed 2 bases at V and 6 bases at J, leaving 10 bases unmatched. The CDR3 runs to 18 residues. Germline-derived CDR1 and CDR2 are KGHSY and FQNENV. CDR3 sequence (DNA): TGTGCCAGCAGCCAACTCGGACTAGCGGGAGTTAAGGTCAATGAGCAGTTCTTC. The encoded protein is CASSQLGLAGVKVNEQFF.

The chain has TRBV27 and TRBJ2-2; TRBD2 aligns across 8 bases. Germline trimming cut 4 bases from V and 5 bases from J; bases unmatched to any gene: 9. The CDR3 spans 16 residues. Germline loops: CDR1 MNHEY, CDR2 SMNVEV (reference sequence). The CDR3 here is CASSSTAGDGTGELFF. For the CDR3, the DNA is TGTGCCAGCAGTTCCACAGCGGGAGATGGGACCGGGGAGCTGTTTTTT.

This clonotype was seen a handful of times. This chain connects TRBV6-2 or TRBV6-3 to TRBJ2-1; D call uncertain. The CDR3 spans 16 residues. Germline assignment: CDR1 MNHEY and CDR2 SVGEGT. Trimming pared 6 bases from V and 4 bases from J, leaving 19 bases between. The CDR3 region has the DNA TGTGCCAGCAGCCCCGGACGAGCCGGCAATTACAATGAGCAGTTCTTC. This encodes CASSPGRAGNYNEQFF.